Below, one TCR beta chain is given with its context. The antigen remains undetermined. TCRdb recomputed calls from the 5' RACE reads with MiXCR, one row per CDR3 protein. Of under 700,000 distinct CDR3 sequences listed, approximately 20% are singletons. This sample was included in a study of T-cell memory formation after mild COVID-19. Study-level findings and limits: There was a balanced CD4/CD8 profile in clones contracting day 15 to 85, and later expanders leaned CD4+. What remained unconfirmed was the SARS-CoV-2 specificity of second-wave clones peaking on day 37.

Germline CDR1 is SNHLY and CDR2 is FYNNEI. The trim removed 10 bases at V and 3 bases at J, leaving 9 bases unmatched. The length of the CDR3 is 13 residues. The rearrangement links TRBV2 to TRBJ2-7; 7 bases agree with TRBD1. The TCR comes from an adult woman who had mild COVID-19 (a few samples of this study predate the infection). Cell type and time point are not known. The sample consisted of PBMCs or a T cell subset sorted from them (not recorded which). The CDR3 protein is CATVQGTDYEQYF. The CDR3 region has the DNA TGTGCCACCGTACAGGGGACCGACTACGAGCAGTACTTC.